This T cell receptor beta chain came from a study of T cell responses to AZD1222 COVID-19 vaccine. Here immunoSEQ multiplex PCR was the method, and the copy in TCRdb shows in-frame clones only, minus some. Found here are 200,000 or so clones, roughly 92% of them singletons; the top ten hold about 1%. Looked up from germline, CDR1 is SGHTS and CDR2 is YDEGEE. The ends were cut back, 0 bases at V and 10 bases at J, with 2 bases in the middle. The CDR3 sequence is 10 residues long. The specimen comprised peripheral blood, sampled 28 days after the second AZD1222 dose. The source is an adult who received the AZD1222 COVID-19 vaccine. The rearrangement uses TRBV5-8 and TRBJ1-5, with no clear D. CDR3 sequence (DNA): TGTGCCAGCAGCTTGGGCCCCCAGCATTTT. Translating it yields CASSLGPQHF.